This T cell receptor (beta chain) was documented in a study of shared clonotypes between healthy human individuals. Measured with immunoSEQ multiplex PCR; TCRdb has only the in-frame clones, and not every one. The sample lists a few million clones; 85% to 95% were seen once. The CDR3 extends over 15 amino acids. Per germline, CDR1 LNHDA and CDR2 SQIVND (reference sequence). V trimming: 3 bases; J trimming: 2 bases; junction bases outside the gene matches: 4. The genes are TRBV19 and TRBJ1-3; 7 nucleotides align to TRBD1. This receptor was obtained from a young man in good health. Sequenced sample: naive CD4+ T cells sorted from blood. As for subset: CD45RA+ positively selected. CDR3 amino acids: CASSMGGTAGNTIYF. CDR3 coding DNA: TGTGCCAGTAGTATGGGTGGGACAGCTGGAAACACCATATATTTT.